Below are 18 T cell receptor beta chains sequenced from a single sample in a study of metastatic and nonmetastatic thyroid tumors. All patients reached thyroid surgery having received no treatment beforehand. TCRdb reassembled clones from the PCR reads with MiXCR. This repertoire shows 60,000 or so clones, approximately 4.1% found once; its top ten account for more than 20%. Sample: blood. These receptors were taken from a female donor with papillary thyroid cancer or a benign thyroid nodule (not recorded which). Some clones in this sample may be carry-over from other donors' samples.

This clone was observed many times. The genes are TRBV15 and TRBJ1-1; D possibly corresponds to TRBD1 (5 bases). Germline CDR1 and CDR2: LNHNV and YYDKDF (reference sequence). This CDR3 region has 15 residues. V lost 5 bases and J lost 3, with 16 bases in between. The CDR3 loop is CATSSAGVSDTEAFF. Here the CDR3 DNA reads TGTGCCACCAGCTCCGCGGGGGTATCGGACACTGAAGCTTTCTTT.

This clone has a count of ten or more. A read error may account for a junction end that differs from germline. V usage is TRBV5-1 and J usage is TRBJ2-1; possible D gene TRBD2, 7 bases. The CDR3 extends over 14 amino acids. Germline V gives CDR1 SGHRS, CDR2 YFSETQ. CDR3 in amino acids: CASRRGGAFDEQLF. DNA of the CDR3: TGCGCCAGCAGACGTGGGGGGGCATTCGATGAGCAGCTCTTC.

This clone has just a few counts. V is TRBV25-1 and J is TRBJ2-2; D is unresolved. The CDR3 is 16 amino acids. Trimming shortened V by 7 bases and J by 4 bases, and 19 bases separated the two germline ends. The germline gives CDR1 MGHDK, CDR2 SYGVNS. The CDR3 nucleotides read TGTGCCAGCACCCCTGGGCGAGTGCGCGTCACCGGGGAGCTGTTTTTT. Translation: CASTPGRVRVTGELFF.

The chain joins TRBV2 to TRBJ1-2, with D perhaps TRBD1 (6 bases). The length of the CDR3 is 13 residues. The V end lost 11 bases, the J end lost 0 bases, and 13 bases lay between the germline ends. Per germline, CDR1 SNHLY and CDR2 FYNNEI. The CDR3: CAGCTGPNYGYTF. CDR3 nucleotide sequence: TGTGCCGGGTGTACAGGGCCTAACTATGGCTACACCTTC.

This clone was counted ten times or more. The chain employs TRBV2 and TRBJ2-2; tentative D call: TRBD2 (6 bases). Germline CDR1 SNHLY, CDR2 FYNNEI. The CDR3 contains 12 residues. Trimming shortened V by 9 bases and J by 4 bases, and 9 bases separated the two germline ends. CDR3 region: CASGLFTGELFF. The DNA for the CDR3 is TGTGCCAGTGGACTATTCACCGGGGAGCTGTTTTTT.

This clone is medium-sized in the sample. The genes are TRBV6-1 and TRBJ2-2; D call uncertain. Per the germline V gene, CDR1 is MNHNS and CDR2 is SASEGT. The CDR3 spans 15 residues. V lost 2 bases and J lost 0, with 7 bases in between. The DNA for the CDR3 is TGTGCCAGCAGTGAAACTCATTCGAACACCGGGGAGCTGTTTTTT. As protein: CASSETHSNTGELFF.

This clone was detected ten times or more. The chain employs TRBV19 and TRBJ2-7, with 9 bases lining up with TRBD1. The CDR3 is 14 residues long. Germline V gene lookup returns CDR1 LNHDA and CDR2 SQIVND (reference sequence). J was trimmed by 1 base and V by 6 bases; bases with no gene match: 4. The CDR3 loop reads CASSRTGASYEQYF. The CDR3 bases are TGTGCCAGTAGCCGGACAGGGGCATCCTACGAGCAGTACTTC.

The sample holds many counts of this clone. The V and J genes are TRBV10-2 and TRBJ1-2; D is possibly TRBD1 (5 bases). The V gene's germline CDR1 is WSHSY and CDR2 SAAADI. The CDR3 runs to 14 residues. The ends were cut back, 2 bases at V and 7 bases at J, with 14 bases in the middle. The CDR3 region has the DNA TGCGCCAGCAGTGAGGGGGGTTGGGGCTGTGGCTACACCTTC. Translated: CASSEGGWGCGYTF.

V and J are TRBV28 and TRBJ2-7; weak D call: TRBD2 (5 bases). Looked up from germline, CDR1 is MDHEN and CDR2 is SYDVKM. The CDR3 sequence is 14 residues long. The V end lost 6 bases, the J end lost 5 bases, and 17 bases lay between the germline ends. The CDR3 loop reads CASRSSSVRHEQYF. For the CDR3, the DNA is TGTGCCAGCAGGTCGAGTAGCGTTAGACACGAGCAGTACTTC.

This clone was seen many times. This chain joins TRBV5-1 and TRBJ1-1, with D possibly being TRBD1 (5 bases). CDR3 length: 15 residues. The V and J ends lost 0 bases and 1 base respectively, with 10 bases between them. CDR1 and CDR2 (germline): SGHRS, YFSETQ. CDR3 nucleotides: TGCGCCAGCAGCTTGGTTCCAGGGACGAACACTGAAGCTTTCTTT. Translated: CASSLVPGTNTEAFF.

V gene TRBV19 combines with J gene TRBJ2-2, with D perhaps TRBD1 (6 bases). The CDR3 is 15 residues long. Germline CDR1 reads LNHDA; CDR2 reads SQIVND (reference sequence). The V end lost 3 bases, the J end lost 1 base, and 9 bases lay between the germline ends. In DNA, the CDR3 is TGTGCCAGTAGTATCGAGACAGGGAACACCGGGGAGCTGTTTTTT. Translation gives CASSIETGNTGELFF. The full variable domain, with the rest looked up from reference TRBV19 and TRBJ2-2, is DGGITQSPKYLFRKEGQNVTLSCEQNLNHDAMYWYRQDPGQGLRLIYYSQIVNDFQKGDIAEGYSVSREKKESFPLTVTSAQKNPTAFYLCASSIETGNTGELFFGEGSRLTVL.

Comment on this clone: Sequence at one end of the junction differs from germline and may be a read error. The chain couples TRBV10-2 to TRBJ2-7, with 7 positions matching TRBD1. The CDR3 has 13 residues. Per the germline V gene, CDR1 is WSHSY and CDR2 is SAAADI. CDR3 coding DNA: TGCACCAGCAGCGAGTCGTCAGGGGGCGAGCAGTACTTC. Translation: CTSSESSGGEQYF.

Many counts were recorded for this clone. This chain connects TRBV15 to TRBJ1-5; 7 bases line up with TRBD1. Germline V gene sequence: CDR1 LNHNV, CDR2 YYDKDF (reference sequence). With V trimmed by 5 bases and J by 5 bases, 9 bases remained unmatched. The CDR3 runs to 15 residues. CDR3 sequence: CATSSTGIGYQPQHF. The CDR3 DNA follows: TGTGCCACCAGCTCGACAGGGATAGGGTATCAGCCCCAGCATTTT.

This clone came up many times. This chain uses TRBV20-1 with TRBJ2-2; 10 bases match TRBD2. J lost 3 bases, V lost 6 bases, and 4 bases had no gene match. This CDR3 has 14 amino acids. Germline CDR1 reads DFQATT; CDR2 reads SNEGSKA (reference sequence). CDR3 nucleotide sequence: TGCAGTGCGCGGGGACTAGCGCACACCGGGGAGCTGTTTTTT. It is translated as CSARGLAHTGELFF.

This clone was seen many times. The chain has TRBV4-1 and TRBJ2-1; no definite D call. V lost 2 bases to trimming and J lost 0 bases, with 8 bases between them. This CDR3 has 15 amino acids. CDR1 is MGHRA and CDR2 is YSYEKL in the germline V gene. The CDR3 DNA reads as TGCGCCAGCAGCCAAAAGCTGAGCTCCTACAATGAGCAGTTCTTC. This gives the protein CASSQKLSSYNEQFF.

This chain connects TRBV28 to TRBJ2-2; possible D gene TRBD1, 6 bases. The V and J ends lost 6 bases and 4 bases respectively, with 12 bases between them. Germline lookup yields CDR1 MDHEN and CDR2 SYDVKM. The CDR3 totals 14 residues. This chain's CDR3 is CASRPTGITGELFF. Written as DNA, the CDR3 is TGTGCCAGCAGACCAACAGGGATCACCGGGGAGCTGTTTTTT.

This clone was found many times. This rearrangement joins TRBV7-6 to TRBJ2-1, with TRBD2 matching over 11 bases. V gave up 4 bases and J gave up 7 bases; unmatched junction bases: 9. Germline CDR1 SGHVS, CDR2 FNYEAQ. This CDR3 is 16 amino acids long. CDR3 coding DNA: TGTGCCAGCAGCTCTATTAGCGGGAGGGATAGGAATGAGCAGTTCTTC. It codes for CASSSISGRDRNEQFF.

This clone was observed many times. V is TRBV28 and J is TRBJ2-1; TRBD2 matches 12 bases. The CDR3 contains 16 residues. Looked up from germline, CDR1 is MDHEN and CDR2 is SYDVKM. Trimming cost V 3 bases and J 8 bases; bases outside gene matches: 8. The CDR3 spells CASSLPSGRAIYEQFF. In nucleotides, the CDR3 is TGTGCCAGCAGTTTGCCTAGCGGGAGGGCCATCTATGAGCAGTTCTTC.